This TCR beta chain was profiled in a study of cytomegalovirus exposure and HLA in healthy donors. General study findings and limits: Using the classifier, cytomegalovirus status was reportedly diagnosed with high specificity and sensitivity.

This clone was seen only a few times. The antigen remains unidentified. PCR involved 60 Vbeta and 13 Jbeta primers. Authors' methods: Among the unique TCR beta chains that a later analysis counted, about 79 million in all, 9.5 million to 12 million were shared. Measured with immunoSEQ multiplex PCR; TCRdb has only the in-frame clones, and not every one. Clone size and the V and J calls come from that table; the DNA yielded D and trimming. The repertoire has 100,000 to 150,000 clones, roughly 10% of them found once; the top ten carry roughly 4.6%. The source material was PBMCs. This clonotype was sampled from a woman in her late teens or twenties in good health and CMV-seropositive.

CDR3 nucleotides: TGCAGCGCCTACTCGACTAGCGAGGCCTACGAGCAGTACTTC. Translating it yields CSAYSTSEAYEQYF. The J gene is TRBJ2-7, the V gene TRBV29-1; 8 bases map to TRBD2. Germline V gives CDR1 SQVTM, CDR2 ANQGSEA. Losses at the gene ends were 7 bases for V and 2 bases for J; bases not matched to a gene: 10. The CDR3 is 14 amino acids.